This T cell receptor beta chain was sequenced in a study of cytomegalovirus exposure and HLA in healthy donors. About the study: Earlier sequencing of some 170 million T cells yielded 120 million or so unique TCR beta sequences.

Primers: 60 Vbeta forward and 13 Jbeta reverse. Produced via immunoSEQ multiplex PCR; TCRdb's table is partial and in-frame only. The profile covers approximately 190,000 clones, with 70% to 85% appearing a single time and roughly 0.095% taken by the ten largest. V was trimmed by 1 base and J by 8 bases, leaving 15 bases between them. The CDR3 has 15 residues. Germline V gene data show CDR1 as LGHNA and CDR2 as YNFKEQ. Findings of the study overall: Some V segments, TRBV6-2 and TRBV6-3 among them, were indistinguishable and were therefore excluded. Versus the approximately 670-donor mean, an Asian-associated ancestry cluster reportedly showed fewer N-insertions in a later analysis. Several of the most significant clusters appeared linked to common viral pathogens, based on a later analysis.

Points on this clone: Its antigen is not identified.

The chain links TRBV4-2 to TRBJ2-1; possible D gene TRBD1, 5 bases. Sequenced material: PBMCs. This TCR was recovered from a boy between 2 and 10 years old in good health and CMV-seronegative. CDR3 region: CASSQGQPGDYEQFF. The DNA of the CDR3 is TGTGCCAGCAGCCAAGGACAGCCCGGAGACTATGAGCAGTTCTTC.